Reported below is one T cell receptor (beta chain). Its target is unknown. The ends were cut back, 4 bases at V and 3 bases at J, with 11 bases in the middle. There are 13 residues in the CDR3. Germline lookup yields CDR1 SGHRS and CDR2 YFSETQ. The data are from a study of CD8 T cells in ankylosing spondylitis. Study-level findings and limits: Seemingly characteristic of ankylosing spondylitis blood was a TCR beta motif consisting of eight highly homologous variants. The study looked at matched synovial fluid samples from ankylosing spondylitis patients. Disease-linked clones were reported to be significantly enriched there. Reports of some motif variants in reactive arthritis synovial fluid and blood predate this one.

Quantitative 5'-RACE with molecular barcodes was used to make the TCR beta libraries. TCRdb independently ran MiXCR on the 5' RACE reads; one entry per CDR3 protein. Found here are some 150,000 distinct CDR3 sequences, approximately 48% of them singletons; the top ten hold approximately 16%. The sequenced sample consisted of synovial fluid, either unsorted or a sorted T cell fraction (not recorded which). This sequence joins TRBV5-1 and TRBJ2-7; the D gene could be TRBD1 or TRBD2 (6 bases each). The receptor was derived from a male donor with ankylosing spondylitis. CDR3: CASSVGGVYEQYF. The CDR3 nucleotides are TGCGCCAGCAGCGTCGGGGGCGTCTACGAGCAGTACTTC. The variable domain in full, completed from reference TRBV5-1 and TRBJ2-7, reads KAGVTQTPRYLIKTRGQQVTLSCSPISGHRSVSWYQQTPGQGLQFLFEYFSETQRNKGNFPGRFSGRQFSNSRSEMNVSTLELGDSALYLCASSVGGVYEQYFGPGTRLTVT.